A single sample is the source of the 22 T cell receptor beta chains below, sequenced in a study of cytomegalovirus exposure and HLA in healthy donors (dated by TCRdb to 2015 to 2018). The library was prepared using the immunoSEQ multiplex PCR assay. The multiplex PCR relied on a mix of 60 forward primers for TCR Vbeta segments and 13 reverse primers for TCR Jbeta segments. Entries here come from immuneACCESS through TCRdb and include only in-frame sequences with V and J called. Some clones fail to appear in such tables; in the studies checked, an unresolved V gene covers under half of the shortfall, and the cause of the remainder is unknown. The sample contains 160,000 or so clones, roughly 85% of them found a single time. The biggest ten clones account for roughly 9.3% of the sample. The sample was PBMCs. The receptors here all came from a man younger than 30 in good health and CMV-seropositive.

The gene calls are TRBV7-2 and TRBJ2-5, with 8 bases matching TRBD2. CDR1 is SGHTA and CDR2 is FQGNSA in the germline V gene. The CDR3 has 15 amino acids. V shed 4 bases and J 7 bases; nucleotides not matched to a gene: 11. Here the CDR3 reads CASSYLLRGGGTQYF. In DNA, the CDR3 is TGTGCCAGCAGCTACCTGCTCCGGGGGGGAGGGACCCAGTACTTC.

V and J are TRBV5-5 and TRBJ2-7; D may be TRBD1 (6 bases). CDR1 and CDR2 (germline): SGHKS, YYEKEE (reference sequence). The CDR3 is made up of 16 amino acids. V dropped 5 bases and J dropped 0 bases, with 18 bases sitting between them. CDR3 bases: TGTGCCAGCAGTCCGATAGAAGACAGGAGCTCCTACGAGCAGTACTTC. Translated: CASSPIEDRSSYEQYF.

The J gene is TRBJ2-1, the V gene TRBV6-1, with D perhaps matching TRBD2 (7 bases). Germline assignment: CDR1 MNHNS and CDR2 SASEGT. The germline V and J ends were trimmed by 2 bases and 10 bases, with 18 bases remaining between them. The CDR3 spans 15 residues. The CDR3: CASSESGGGAMEQFF. CDR3 DNA: TGTGCCAGCAGTGAATCAGGTGGGGGGGCTATGGAGCAGTTCTTC.

This clone came up once. The chain has TRBV5-6 and TRBJ2-1, with 7 bases fitting TRBD2. J lost 4 bases, V lost 2 bases, and 3 bases had no gene match. This CDR3 contains 14 residues. Germline lookup yields CDR1 SGHDT and CDR2 YYEEEE. The chain's CDR3 is CASSFLAAYNEQFF. The DNA for the CDR3 is TGTGCCAGCAGCTTCCTAGCGGCTTACAATGAGCAGTTCTTC. Combining the CDR3 with reference TRBV5-6 and TRBJ2-1 gives the whole variable domain DAGVTQSPTHLIKTRGQQVTLRCSPKSGHDTVSWYQQALGQGPQFIFQYYEEEERQRGNFPDRFSGHQFPNYSSELNVNALLLGDSALYLCASSFLAAYNEQFFGPGTRLTVL.

The chain employs TRBV25-1 and TRBJ2-4, with a weak D call TRBD1 (5 bases). The CDR3 is made up of 11 amino acids. The germline CDR1 and CDR2 sequences are MGHDK and SYGVNS. V was pared by 6 bases and J by 6 bases, with 6 bases between. DNA for the CDR3: TGTGCCAGCAGGCAGGGAAACATTCAGTACTTC. It specifies CASRQGNIQYF. Together with reference TRBV25-1 and TRBJ2-4, the CDR3 gives the full variable domain: EADIYQTPRYLVIGTGKKITLECSQTMGHDKMYWYQQDPGMELHLIHYSYGVNSTEKGDLSSESTVSRIRTEHFPLTLESARPSHTSQYLCASRQGNIQYFGAGTRLSVL.

The chain uses TRBV29-1 and TRBJ2-1, with D possibly matching TRBD1 (6 bases). Trimming removed 3 bases at V and 5 bases at J, with 14 bases between. CDR1 and CDR2 (germline): SQVTM, ANQGSEA. The CDR3 sequence is 14 residues long. The CDR3 sequence: CSVDSWGRHNEQFF. The CDR3 DNA is TGCAGCGTTGATTCCTGGGGGCGCCACAATGAGCAGTTCTTC.

The chain combines TRBV30 with TRBJ1-2; 9 bases agree with TRBD1. Germline loops: CDR1 GTSNPN, CDR2 SVGIG (reference sequence). The CDR3 has 14 residues. V gave up 2 bases and J gave up 10 bases; unmatched junction bases: 11. The CDR3: CAWSTDRGGSDYTF. The CDR3 nucleotides read TGTGCCTGGAGTACGGACAGGGGAGGTAGTGACTACACCTTC.

The V call is TRBV11-2, the J call TRBJ1-5, with a tentative D call TRBD1 (5 bases). The CDR3 covers 13 residues. Germline V lookup: CDR1 SGHAT, CDR2 FQNNGV. Trimming pared 6 bases from V and 2 bases from J, leaving 8 bases between. CDR3 nucleotide sequence: TGTGCCAGCAGGCAGGGTGGCAATCAGCCCCAGCATTTT. Protein sequence: CASRQGGNQPQHF.

The chain employs TRBV6-6 and TRBJ1-3; D call uncertain. Trimming cost V 2 bases and J 0 bases, with 11 bases left between them. CDR3 length equals 16 residues. Germline CDR1 is MNHNY and CDR2 is SVGAGI (reference sequence). CDR3: CASSYGGQNSGNTIYF. The DNA of the CDR3 is TGTGCCAGCAGTTACGGCGGCCAAAACTCTGGAAACACCATATATTTT.

V gene TRBV19 combines with J gene TRBJ2-7; 8 bases map to TRBD1. Trimming cost V 5 bases and J 5 bases; bases outside gene matches: 8. This CDR3 contains 14 residues. CDR1 is LNHDA, CDR2 SQIVND, per germline (reference sequence). CDR3 protein: CASSEQGAFHEQYF. The CDR3 nucleotides read TGTGCCAGTAGTGAGCAGGGGGCCTTCCACGAGCAGTACTTC.

The chain uses TRBV9 and TRBJ2-2; D not resolved. Germline V gene lookup returns CDR1 SGDLS and CDR2 YYNGEE. The V end lost 4 bases, the J end lost 4 bases, and 14 bases lay between the germline ends. The CDR3 consists of 15 residues. This CDR3 reads CASSIHLGGTGELFF. DNA of the CDR3: TGTGCCAGCAGCATCCACCTAGGCGGCACCGGGGAGCTGTTTTTT. Full variable domain (missing parts from reference TRBV9 and TRBJ2-2): DSGVTQTPKHLITATGQRVTLRCSPRSGDLSVYWYQQSLDQGLQFLIQYYNGEERAKGNILERFSAQQFPDLHSELNLSSLELGDSALYFCASSIHLGGTGELFFGEGSRLTVL.

This clone has just one count. This rearrangement joins TRBV18 to TRBJ1-2, with D perhaps TRBD1 (6 bases). V gave up 4 bases and J gave up 7 bases, with 10 bases separating them. The CDR3 is made up of 12 amino acids. CDR1 is KGHSH, CDR2 LQKENI, per germline. The chain's CDR3 is CASSHAQGGYTF. The CDR3 DNA reads TGTGCCAGCTCACACGCACAGGGTGGCTACACCTTC.

This clone was seen a single time. The V gene is TRBV7-9, the J gene TRBJ1-3; D gene unclear. Germline CDR1 and CDR2: SEHNR and FQNEAQ (reference sequence). This CDR3 contains 13 residues. The ends were cut back, 8 bases at V and 3 bases at J, with 11 bases in the middle. In DNA form, the CDR3 reads TGTGCCAGCGAGTCTGGGCTTGGAAACACCATATATTTT. Residues: CASESGLGNTIYF.

The genes are TRBV27 and TRBJ2-2; the match to TRBD2 covers 11 bases. Trimming took 5 bases from V and 3 from J; bases not matched to a gene: 14. The CDR3 has 19 amino acids. Per the germline V gene, CDR1 is MNHEY and CDR2 is SMNVEV (reference sequence). This chain's CDR3 is CASSAYGLAGGGHTGELFF. CDR3 sequence (DNA): TGTGCCAGCAGTGCCTACGGACTAGCGGGCGGAGGTCACACCGGGGAGCTGTTTTTT.

This sequence joins TRBV5-1 and TRBJ2-6; 10 bases are shared with TRBD1. Germline trimming cut 0 bases from V and 0 bases from J; bases unmatched to any gene: 3. Germline assignment: CDR1 SGHRS and CDR2 YFSETQ. There are 18 residues in the CDR3. The CDR3 region has the DNA TGCGCCAGCAGCTTGGAATGGACAGGGGGCTCTGGGGCCAACGTCCTGACTTTC. Its translation is CASSLEWTGGSGANVLTF.

CDR3 sequence (DNA): TGCAGCGTTGGCGGAGTCAGCCACTATGGCTACACCTTC. As protein: CSVGGVSHYGYTF. This rearrangement joins TRBV29-1 to TRBJ1-2; D unresolved. V dropped 4 bases and J dropped 3 bases, with 12 bases sitting between them. The germline V gene encodes CDR1 SQVTM and CDR2 ANQGSEA. The length of the CDR3 is 13 residues.

This clone was detected once. V usage is TRBV18 and J usage is TRBJ2-5, with 8 bases lining up with TRBD1. V lost 3 bases, J lost 2 bases, and 14 bases stayed unmatched. The germline CDR1 and CDR2 sequences are KGHSH and LQKENI. This CDR3 is 18 amino acids long. The CDR3 DNA is TGTGCCAGCTCACCGTTAGTGAGAACAGGGGGTTGGCAAGAGACCCAGTACTTC. Its protein is CASSPLVRTGGWQETQYF.

The chain carries TRBV7-9 and TRBJ2-7, with D unclear. The CDR3 sequence is 11 residues long. Germline CDR1 reads SEHNR; CDR2 reads FQNEAQ (reference sequence). Between the trimmed V and J ends, which lost 5 bases and 7 bases, there was a span of 9 bases. The CDR3 reads CASSQTREQYF. The CDR3 nucleotides read TGTGCCAGCAGCCAGACGCGGGAGCAGTACTTC. Full variable domain (missing parts from reference TRBV7-9 and TRBJ2-7): DTGVSQNPRHKITKRGQNVTFRCDPISEHNRLYWYRQTLGQGPEFLTYFQNEAQLEKSRLLSDRFSAERPKGSFSTLEIQRTEQGDSAMYLCASSQTREQYFGPGTRLTVT.

A few counts support this clone. The CDR3, as DNA: TGTGCCAGCATAGGGACCGGGGGGAATCAGCCCCAGCATTTT. It specifies CASIGTGGNQPQHF. The V and J genes are TRBV6-4 and TRBJ1-5, with D perhaps matching TRBD1 (5 bases). V lost 7 bases to trimming and J lost 4 bases, with 14 bases between them. Germline CDR1 and CDR2: MRHNA and SNTAGT. The CDR3 totals 14 residues.

The rearrangement uses TRBV4-1 and TRBJ1-2; D call uncertain. The CDR3 is made up of 15 amino acids. The germline gives CDR1 MGHRA, CDR2 YSYEKL. V dropped 0 bases and J dropped 8 bases, with 16 bases sitting between them. CDR3 bases: TGCGCCAGCAGCCAAGACGCGGGCCGAGGCTGGGGCTACACCTTC. It codes for CASSQDAGRGWGYTF.

The sample holds a few counts of this clone. This chain joins TRBV5-4 and TRBJ1-2, with D tentatively TRBD1 (5 bases). Trimming cost V 4 bases and J 7 bases, with 14 bases left between them. Germline V gene lookup returns CDR1 SGHNT and CDR2 YYREEE (reference sequence). The CDR3 sequence is 13 residues long. The CDR3 DNA reads TGTGCCAGCAGCAAGACAGAGAGAAGTGGCTACACCTTC. Protein sequence: CASSKTERSGYTF.

V is TRBV28 and J is TRBJ1-2; 9 positions agree with TRBD1. V trimming: 6 bases; J trimming: 7 bases; junction bases outside the gene matches: 3. In germline, CDR1 is MDHEN, CDR2 SYDVKM. The CDR3 runs 12 residues. This CDR3 reads CASSPTGGGYTF. DNA of the CDR3: TGTGCCAGCAGCCCGACAGGGGGTGGCTACACCTTC.